The 21 T cell receptor beta chains presented below share a single source sample, sequenced in a study of blood T cells in healthy people across ages. With a J-beta primer mix and a sample-barcoded 5' primer, a second PCR ran 7 to 11 cycles. TCRdb independently ran MiXCR on the 5' RACE reads; one entry per CDR3 protein. In the table there are roughly 700,000 distinct CDR3 sequences, roughly 49% of which are singletons. The sequenced material came from blood. Every receptor here comes from a woman in her sixties or seventies in good health.

The table lists this clonotype with a few counts. The genes are TRBV28 and TRBJ2-1; possibly TRBD1 for D (5 bases). The CDR3 consists of 16 residues. Germline CDR1 MDHEN, CDR2 SYDVKM. V was cut by 5 bases and J by 7 bases, with 21 bases left in between. As DNA, the CDR3 is TGTGCCAGCAGTCCCCCACCAGGGTCACAGGCTAATGAGCAGTTCTTC. Amino acid sequence: CASSPPPGSQANEQFF.

The J gene is TRBJ2-7, the V gene TRBV11-1; 11 bases are shared with TRBD1. After removal of 3 bases from V and 5 bases from J, the junction contained 6 bases not matched to a gene. Germline CDR1 and CDR2: SGHAT and FQDESV (reference sequence). This CDR3 is 15 amino acids long. The CDR3 sequence: CASSFPGQGANEQYF. Written as DNA, the CDR3 is TGTGCCAGCAGCTTCCCAGGACAGGGGGCTAACGAGCAGTACTTC.

The rearrangement uses TRBV7-2 and TRBJ1-2, with D tentatively TRBD1 (6 bases). Trimming cost V 5 bases and J 2 bases, with 18 bases left between them. The CDR3 loop spans 16 amino acids. CDR1 is SGHTA, CDR2 FQGNSA, per germline. The CDR3 DNA is TGTGCCAGCAGCAGAGCCCCCACCGGGACAAACTATGGCTACACCTTC. This sequence encodes CASSRAPTGTNYGYTF. Based on the CDR3 plus reference TRBV7-2 and TRBJ1-2, the full variable domain is GAGVSQSPSNKVTEKGKDVELRCDPISGHTALYWYRQSLGQGLEFLIYFQGNSAPDKSGLPSDRFSAERTGGSVSTLTIQRTQQEDSAVYLCASSRAPTGTNYGYTFGSGTRLTVV.

This chain uses TRBV4-1 with TRBJ2-1, with 14 positions matching TRBD2. Germline assignment: CDR1 MGHRA and CDR2 YSYEKL. Trimming took 8 bases from V and 14 from J; bases not matched to a gene: 20. The CDR3 extends over 17 amino acids. The CDR3 sequence: CASSLTPGTSGRDGEFF. CDR3 DNA: TGCGCCAGCTCCCTGACCCCCGGGACTAGCGGGAGAGATGGCGAGTTCTTC.

CDR3 nucleotides: TGTGCCAGCAGCTCAGCCGGGCGACCTAGCACAGATACGCAGTATTTT. Its protein is CASSSAGRPSTDTQYF. The chain joins TRBV7-3 to TRBJ2-3, with D unresolved. Trimming removed 4 bases from V and 0 bases from J, with 14 bases in between. This CDR3 comprises 16 residues. CDR1 SGHTA and CDR2 FQGTGA come from the germline V gene.

The chain has TRBV27 and TRBJ1-6; D unclear. There are 14 residues in the CDR3. V lost 2 bases and J 6 bases, leaving 8 bases between the germline ends. The germline gives CDR1 MNHEY, CDR2 SMNVEV (reference sequence). DNA for the CDR3: TGTGCCAGCAGTTTACCCCCTGGTAATTCACCCCTCCACTTT. Its protein product is CASSLPPGNSPLHF.

Only a few counts were recorded for this clonotype. This rearrangement joins TRBV25-1 to TRBJ2-7, with D tentatively TRBD1 (5 bases). There are 14 residues in the CDR3. V was cut by 3 bases and J by 2 bases, with 11 bases left in between. Germline V gives CDR1 MGHDK, CDR2 SYGVNS. The CDR3 coding sequence is TGTGCCAGCAGTGAGGATAACAGGCCCTACGAGCAGTACTTC. Residues: CASSEDNRPYEQYF.

This clonotype was counted a single time. The chain joins TRBV14 to TRBJ2-3, with D perhaps matching TRBD1 (5 bases). V was clipped by 4 bases and J by 4 bases, with 15 bases between them. The V gene's germline CDR1 is SGHDN and CDR2 FVKESK. The CDR3 covers 15 residues. Here the CDR3 reads CASSRGLQAPDTQYF. In DNA form, the CDR3 reads TGTGCCAGCAGCCGAGGCCTACAGGCCCCAGATACGCAGTATTTT.

This chain joins TRBV11-1 and TRBJ1-2; D unclear. The CDR3 totals 14 residues. Germline loops: CDR1 SGHAT, CDR2 FQDESV (reference sequence). The ends were cut back, 4 bases at V and 3 bases at J, with 12 bases in the middle. In DNA form, the CDR3 reads TGTGCCAGCAGCTCTGGGGTTAAGGACTATGGCTACACCTTC. This gives the protein CASSSGVKDYGYTF.

This clonotype was recorded at least ten times. CDR3 in amino acids: CASSFWAGNNEQFF. CDR3 nucleotides: TGTGCCAGCAGCTTTTGGGCGGGGAACAATGAGCAGTTCTTC. This sequence joins TRBV7-2 and TRBJ2-1, with D perhaps TRBD2 (6 bases). The germline V and J ends were trimmed by 3 bases and 5 bases, with 11 bases remaining between them. This CDR3 is 14 amino acids long. In germline, CDR1 is SGHTA, CDR2 FQGNSA.

The V gene is TRBV6-6, the J gene TRBJ2-3, with 9 positions matching TRBD2. The CDR3 has 14 amino acids. Per germline, CDR1 MNHNY and CDR2 SVGAGI (reference sequence). Germline trimming cut 5 bases from V and 4 bases from J; bases unmatched to any gene: 4. As DNA, the CDR3 is TGTGCCAGCAGTGTGCGGGAGGGGGCAGATACGCAGTATTTT. Translated, it gives CASSVREGADTQYF.

This clonotype was seen ten or more times. One end of the junction is discordant with germline, which a read error may explain. This chain links TRBV4-3 with TRBJ1-2; 9 bases fit TRBD1. CDR1 and CDR2 (germline): LGHNA, YSLEER. The CDR3 is made up of 13 amino acids. The CDR3 spells CASSQGQGLGYTF. The CDR3 DNA reads as TGTGCCAGCAGCCAAGGACAGGGGCTTGGCTACACCTTC.

V is TRBV10-3 and J is TRBJ2-3; 9 positions match TRBD2. Germline-derived CDR1 and CDR2 are ENHRY and SYGVKD. The junction had 7 bases not matched to a gene; V was cut back by 4 bases and J by 2 bases. The CDR3 is 16 residues long. The CDR3 region is CAISGIAGELTDTQYF. The CDR3 nucleotides read TGTGCCATCAGTGGTATAGCGGGGGAACTCACAGATACGCAGTATTTT.

This clonotype was seen a few times. CDR3: CASSGPRETQYF. Here the CDR3 DNA reads TGTGCCAGCAGTGGTCCTCGGGAGACCCAGTACTTC. The chain is built from TRBV6-5 and TRBJ2-5; no firm D call. V was trimmed by 5 bases and J by 5 bases, leaving 9 bases between them. The germline V gene has CDR1 MNHEY and CDR2 SVGAGI. This CDR3 spans 12 amino acids.

The V and J genes are TRBV5-1 and TRBJ2-7; TRBD1 matches 9 bases. CDR1 SGHRS and CDR2 YFSETQ come from the germline V gene. The CDR3 is 18 amino acids. Germline trimming cut 3 bases from V and 2 bases from J; bases unmatched to any gene: 15. CDR3 residues: CASSSPRDREGLPYEQYF. The CDR3 bases are TGCGCCAGCAGCTCGCCCCGGGACAGGGAGGGATTACCCTACGAGCAGTACTTC.

The chain joins TRBV20-1 to TRBJ2-2; possibly TRBD1 for D (6 bases). CDR3 length equals 12 residues. Trimming stripped 5 bases from V and 6 bases from J, with 10 bases between. Germline V gene lookup returns CDR1 DFQATT and CDR2 SNEGSKA (reference sequence). The CDR3 bases are TGCAGTGCTGTACAGGGCTCCGGGGAGCTGTTTTTT. Translating it yields CSAVQGSGELFF.

The chain combines TRBV27 with TRBJ2-1, with D perhaps matching TRBD2 (6 bases). V lost 5 bases to trimming and J lost 0 bases, with 17 bases between them. Germline-derived CDR1 and CDR2 are MNHEY and SMNVEV (reference sequence). There are 17 residues in the CDR3. DNA of the CDR3: TGTGCCAGCAGTGGCATAAGGACCGGGAGCTCCTACAATGAGCAGTTCTTC. It is translated as CASSGIRTGSSYNEQFF.

This rearrangement joins TRBV15 to TRBJ2-5; D may be TRBD1 (6 bases). There are 15 residues in the CDR3. Trimming removed 1 base from V and 1 base from J, with 10 bases in between. Germline CDR1 and CDR2: LNHNV and YYDKDF (reference sequence). CDR3 in amino acids: CATSRVGDIQETQYF. The CDR3 coding sequence is TGTGCCACCAGCAGAGTTGGGGACATCCAAGAGACCCAGTACTTC.

The rearrangement uses TRBV5-1 and TRBJ1-6; no definite D call. This CDR3 has 15 amino acids. The V end was cut by 0 bases, the J end by 8 bases, with 12 bases between. Looked up from germline, CDR1 is SGHRS and CDR2 is YFSETQ. CDR3 loop: CASSLEGGSYSPLHF. CDR3 coding DNA: TGCGCCAGCAGCTTGGAAGGCGGTTCTTATTCACCCCTCCACTTT.

The V and J genes are TRBV27 and TRBJ2-7, with D unclear. Germline loops: CDR1 MNHEY, CDR2 SMNVEV (reference sequence). The V gene lost 6 bases and the J gene lost 6 bases, with 15 bases spanning the gap. This CDR3 is built from 13 residues. The CDR3 DNA is TGTGCCAGCAGCAACGGGTGGGGTCTCGAGCAGTACTTC. Amino acids: CASSNGWGLEQYF.

This chain connects TRBV7-2 to TRBJ2-3, with 10 nucleotides matching TRBD2. This CDR3 is built from 16 residues. V gave up 5 bases and J gave up 1 base; unmatched junction bases: 6. Germline V gene sequence: CDR1 SGHTA, CDR2 FQGNSA. CDR3 amino acids: CASSRSGRARTDTQYF. Here the CDR3 DNA reads TGTGCCAGCAGCCGAAGCGGGAGGGCCCGCACAGATACGCAGTATTTT.